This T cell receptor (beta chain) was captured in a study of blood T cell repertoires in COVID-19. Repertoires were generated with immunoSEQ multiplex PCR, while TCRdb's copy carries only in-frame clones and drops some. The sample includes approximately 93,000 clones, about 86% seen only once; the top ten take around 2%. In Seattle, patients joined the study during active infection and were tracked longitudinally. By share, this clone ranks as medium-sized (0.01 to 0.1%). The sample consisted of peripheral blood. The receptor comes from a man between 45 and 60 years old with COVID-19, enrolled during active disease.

The CDR3 DNA reads as TGTGCCACCAGTGCCTTCACGGACAGGGGCTACGAGCAGTACTTC. Translation gives CATSAFTDRGYEQYF. The chain uses TRBV24-1 and TRBJ2-7; 9 nucleotides line up with TRBD1. CDR1 and CDR2 from the germline V gene are KGHDR and SFDVKD. J was trimmed by 3 bases and V by 5 bases; bases with no gene match: 7. The length of the CDR3 is 15 residues.